These 12 T cell receptor beta chains originate from one sample sequenced in a study of shared clonotypes between healthy human individuals. The repertoire was sequenced with immunoSEQ multiplex PCR; TCRdb's copy has only in-frame clones and lacks some. The top ten hold around 15% of the sample, which has hundreds of thousands of clones, around 87% seen once. Input material: memory CD8+ T cells sorted from blood. Subset here: CD45RO+ cells pooled with CCR7-negative TemRA cells. These receptors were obtained from a young man in good health.

The V gene is TRBV9, the J gene TRBJ1-6; 7 bases map to TRBD1. Germline CDR1 and CDR2: SGDLS and YYNGEE. The V gene end was trimmed by 0 bases and the J gene end by 8 bases; junction bases not matched to a gene: 5. CDR3 length: 15 residues. The CDR3 here is CASSVGRQGDSPLHF. CDR3 sequence (DNA): TGTGCCAGCAGCGTAGGGAGACAGGGTGATTCACCCCTCCACTTT.

The chain couples TRBV27 to TRBJ2-7, with TRBD2 matching over 7 bases. CDR3 length: 15 residues. CDR1 MNHEY and CDR2 SMNVEV come from the germline V gene (reference sequence). The ends lost 5 bases at V and 2 bases at J; junction bases unmatched: 9. Here the CDR3 reads CASSPLAGDAYEQYF. CDR3 DNA sequence: TGTGCCAGCAGTCCTCTTGCGGGGGACGCCTACGAGCAGTACTTC.

The V gene is TRBV4-1, the J gene TRBJ1-2; D unclear. Germline values: CDR1 MGHRA, CDR2 YSYEKL. Trimming removed 1 base at V and 7 bases at J, with 22 bases between. There are 17 residues in the CDR3. The DNA of the CDR3 is TGCGCCAGCAGCCAAGTCGCGGGGAGACATGGACTGCGTGGCTACACCTTC. Amino acids: CASSQVAGRHGLRGYTF.

The chain employs TRBV6-1 and TRBJ2-1, with 11 nucleotides matching TRBD1. The V segment lost 2 bases and the J segment 8 bases; nucleotides outside the gene matches: 8. The CDR3 runs 16 residues. CDR1 and CDR2 from the germline V gene are MNHNS and SASEGT. The CDR3 loop is CASSETGTGGFDEQFF. The DNA of the CDR3 is TGTGCCAGCAGTGAAACCGGGACAGGGGGTTTCGATGAGCAGTTCTTC.

The genes are TRBV27 and TRBJ1-1, with a possible D match to TRBD1 (5 bases). Deletions cut 3 bases from V and 4 bases from J, with 9 bases between. Germline CDR1 is MNHEY and CDR2 is SMNVEV (reference sequence). The CDR3 contains 13 residues. The CDR3 region is CASSLAGPTEAFF. The DNA of the CDR3 is TGTGCCAGCAGTTTGGCGGGGCCCACTGAAGCTTTCTTT.

Details on this clone: Other DNA sequences of this sample code for an identical CDR3. V gene TRBV9 combines with J gene TRBJ2-7; D assignment may be TRBD1 or TRBD2 (5 bases each). The V and J ends lost 0 bases and 5 bases respectively, with 9 bases between them. The CDR3 loop spans 13 amino acids. CDR1 SGDLS and CDR2 YYNGEE come from the germline V gene. CDR3 sequence: CASSVAGGDEQYF. The CDR3 coding sequence is TGTGCCAGCAGCGTAGCTGGGGGTGACGAGCAGTACTTC.

The chain uses TRBV30 and TRBJ1-6; D gene ambiguous. V was trimmed by 1 base and J by 5 bases, leaving 6 bases between them. Germline assignment: CDR1 GTSNPN and CDR2 SVGIG (reference sequence). The CDR3 is 13 amino acids. The CDR3 spells CAWSDQNNSPLHF. In nucleotides, the CDR3 is TGTGCCTGGAGTGACCAGAATAATTCACCCCTCCACTTT.

The chain recombines TRBV11-2 with TRBJ1-2, with TRBD1 identical over 9 bases. Germline V gives CDR1 SGHAT, CDR2 FQNNGV. Trimming removed 7 bases from V and 7 bases from J; junction bases left unmatched: 13. CDR3 length: 15 residues. The CDR3 loop reads CASTGVGTGFSGYTF. As DNA, the CDR3 is TGTGCCAGCACGGGAGTCGGGACAGGGTTTTCTGGCTACACCTTC. The full variable domain, with the rest looked up from reference TRBV11-2 and TRBJ1-2, is EAGVAQSPRYKIIEKRQSVAFWCNPISGHATLYWYQQILGQGPKLLIQFQNNGVVDDSQLPKDRFSAERLKGVDSTLKIQPAKLEDSAVYLCASTGVGTGFSGYTFGSGTRLTVV.

The chain carries TRBV25-1 and TRBJ2-7; no firm D call. This CDR3 has 11 amino acids. V was cut by 4 bases and J by 5 bases, with 6 bases left in between. Per germline, CDR1 MGHDK and CDR2 SYGVNS. CDR3: CASSGVHEQYF. Here the CDR3 DNA reads TGTGCCAGCAGTGGGGTTCACGAGCAGTACTTC.

J is TRBJ1-6 and V is TRBV7-9; D uncertain. Germline V lookup: CDR1 SEHNR, CDR2 FQNEAQ (reference sequence). The CDR3 runs to 16 residues. The germline V and J ends were trimmed by 3 bases and 9 bases, with 18 bases remaining between them. CDR3 DNA: TGTGCCAGCAGCTTGGTAGTACGCTGGGCGATTTCACCCCTCCACTTT. Translation: CASSLVVRWAISPLHF.

This chain links TRBV28 with TRBJ2-2; D unclear. V lost 4 bases and J 3 bases, leaving 9 bases between the germline ends. The CDR3 loop spans 14 amino acids. Germline V lookup: CDR1 MDHEN, CDR2 SYDVKM. CDR3 DNA: TGTGCCAGCAGTTCCCCCCTATACACCGGGGAGCTGTTTTTT. Its translation: CASSSPLYTGELFF.

The rearrangement joins TRBV27 to TRBJ2-7; D is unresolved. The CDR3 runs to 14 residues. The ends were cut back, 5 bases at V and 2 bases at J, with 13 bases in the middle. Germline values: CDR1 MNHEY, CDR2 SMNVEV (reference sequence). The CDR3 here is CASSPQQWTYEQYF. DNA for the CDR3: TGTGCCAGCAGTCCTCAACAGTGGACCTACGAGCAGTACTTC.